This T cell receptor (beta chain) was documented in a study of vaccination and CD4 T cells after COVID-19. Study summary: Nasal swab PCR identified SARS-CoV-2 in the convalescent patients, of whom some 10 were mild and one severe. Overlapping peptides covering the spike proteins of SARS-CoV-2, HCoV-NL63, HCoV-OC43 and HCoV-229E were added to stimulate cells.

Cultured CD4+ T-cell DNA underwent Oncomine TCR Beta short-read sequencing. MiXCR, applied by TCRdb to the PCR reads, yields one record per CDR3 protein. Of around 20,000 distinct CDR3 sequences in the sample, 43% are singletons; the top ten hold 2.5% to 3%. A remark on this clonotype: Antigen unknown.

Trimming pared 5 bases from V and 2 bases from J, leaving 12 bases between. The CDR3 loop spans 14 amino acids. Germline CDR1 is LNHDA and CDR2 is SQIVND (reference sequence). Stated treatment: approximately nine-day PBMC culture with coronavirus spike peptide pools or control peptides (ViraFEST assay). After being plated at around 2 million per well, PBMCs were cultured with 9.5 to 10 IU/ml IL-2 and approximately 9.2 ug/ml peptide pools. The V and J genes are TRBV19 and TRBJ2-5; D possibly corresponds to TRBD2 (5 bases). This TCR was recovered from a human donor who had recovered from COVID-19. The source material was CD4+ T cells from blood, cultured in vitro, sampled after SARS-CoV-2 vaccination. CDR3 in DNA: TGTGCCAGTAGTCCTGCCGAGCGGCAAGAGACCCAGTACTTC. This gives the protein CASSPAERQETQYF.